This TCR beta chain is from a study of CD8+CD57+ T cells in acquired aplastic anemia. Across the study: DNA recovered from sorted CD4+ and CD8+ cells had a mean of approximately 3.2 ug.

Template material for TCR beta VDJ and CDR3 profiling consisted of genomic DNA. In TCRdb, the reads were re-called with MiXCR into one record per CDR3 protein. The sample has under 200,000 distinct CDR3 sequences; less than 60% are singletons. V gave up 2 bases and J gave up 6 bases, with 12 bases separating them. CDR3 size: 14 residues. Germline V lookup: CDR1 SGDLS, CDR2 YYNGEE. General observations from the study: Patients and controls shared under 35 CD8+ CDR3 sequences, which appeared highly expressed in patients and within their immunodominant clones. Simpson's diversity of CD8+ cells was not significantly different in patients compared with controls.

CD8+CD57+ cell expansion had been shown by flow cytometry in patients chosen for sequencing. There were no patients without severe acquired aplastic anemia. In its sample, this clonotype was seen many times. The antigen remains undetermined. The sequence was obtained from a human donor with aplastic anemia. The chain couples TRBV9 to TRBJ2-1; a weak D match, TRBD1 (6 bases). Sequenced: sorted CD4+, CD8+, or CD8+CD57+ T cells (not recorded which) from PBMCs. The CDR3 here is CASSVSGVGNEQFF. As DNA, the CDR3 is TGTGCCAGCAGCGTCTCAGGGGTCGGCAATGAGCAGTTCTTC.